This TCR beta chain was profiled in a study of spatial heterogeneity in lung cancer. Findings of the study overall: Tumor TCRs that were ubiquitous and expanded showed up in blood more at resection than follow-up.

The sample's time point: sample taken at primary tumor resection. Whole RNA came from tumor, nontumor lung or frozen PBMC and was sequenced without being sorted. V was cut by 0 bases and J by 4 bases, with 15 bases left in between. This CDR3 has 16 residues. Per the germline V gene, CDR1 is LGHDT and CDR2 is YNNKEL (reference sequence). Using its own MiXCR run on the 5' RACE reads, TCRdb lists one record per CDR3 protein. The data contain roughly 48,000 distinct CDR3 sequences, roughly 10% of them singletons. For this clonotype: Antigen specificity is unknown.

The receptor comes from a female donor with early-stage non-small cell lung cancer. Sequenced here: PBMCs, sampled at surgery. The chain joins TRBV3-1 to TRBJ1-2; weak D call: TRBD1 (6 bases). CDR3 sequence reads: CASSQEPPGATYGYTF. The CDR3 nucleotides read TGTGCCAGCAGCCAAGAACCCCCAGGGGCAACCTATGGCTACACCTTC.